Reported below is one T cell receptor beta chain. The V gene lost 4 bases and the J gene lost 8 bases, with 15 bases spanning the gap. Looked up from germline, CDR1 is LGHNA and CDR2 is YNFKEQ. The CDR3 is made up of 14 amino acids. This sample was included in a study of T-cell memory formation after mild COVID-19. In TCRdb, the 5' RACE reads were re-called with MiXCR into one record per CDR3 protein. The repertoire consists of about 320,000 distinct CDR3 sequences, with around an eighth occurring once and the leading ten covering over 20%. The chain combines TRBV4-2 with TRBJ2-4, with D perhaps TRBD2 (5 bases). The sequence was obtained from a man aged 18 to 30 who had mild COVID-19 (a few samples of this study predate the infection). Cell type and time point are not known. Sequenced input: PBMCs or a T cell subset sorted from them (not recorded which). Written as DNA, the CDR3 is TGTGCCAGCAGCCGAGGGATAGCCTCCGACATTCAGTACTTC. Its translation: CASSRGIASDIQYF.